This T cell receptor (beta chain) was obtained from a study of cytomegalovirus exposure and HLA in healthy donors. Study-wide context: The early release's HLA-typed donors yielded tens of millions of unique TCRs. Study-level findings and limits: Reportedly, fewer N-insertions than the 666-donor mean appeared in an Asian-associated ancestry cluster in a later analysis.

Amplification used 60 Vbeta primers and 13 Jbeta primers. Some clones are missing from TCRdb's copy, which holds only in-frame ones; the method was immunoSEQ multiplex PCR. The data contain approximately 35,000 clones, 60% to 70% of them seen just once; the ten biggest clones take up over 9.5%. Comment on this clone: Its target is unknown.

CDR3 length: 16 amino acids. Germline CDR1 reads KGHSH; CDR2 reads LQKENI. V trimming: 0 bases; J trimming: 0 bases; junction bases outside the gene matches: 4. The TCR comes from a man aged 40-49 years in good health and CMV-seropositive. V and J are TRBV18 and TRBJ1-1; 7 bases fit TRBD1. The sample taken for sequencing was PBMCs. The CDR3 nucleotides read TGTGCCAGCTCACCACCGACGGGACAGCTGAACACTGAAGCTTTCTTT. Translation gives CASSPPTGQLNTEAFF.